This T cell receptor beta chain was documented in a study of blood T cell repertoires in COVID-19. CDR1 is MNHEY, CDR2 SMNVEV, per germline (reference sequence). V gave up 6 bases and J gave up 6 bases, with 15 bases separating them. The CDR3 length is 15 residues. Data came from immunoSEQ multiplex PCR; TCRdb stores just in-frame clones and leaves some out. The sample has 130,000 to 150,000 clones, 80% to 90% seen once. The source material was peripheral blood. J is TRBJ2-6 and V is TRBV27; tentatively, D is TRBD1 (6 bases). The source of this sequence is a woman aged 60 to 75 with COVID-19, enrolled during active disease. The CDR3: CASRPTGSKANVLTF. The CDR3 DNA is TGTGCCAGCAGACCGACAGGATCCAAGGCCAACGTCCTGACTTTC. Full variable domain (outside the CDR3, taken from reference TRBV27 and TRBJ2-6): EAQVTQNPRYLITVTGKKLTVTCSQNMNHEYMSWYRQDPGLGLRQIYYSMNVEVTDKGDVPEGYKVSRKEKRNFPLILESPSPNQTSLYFCASRPTGSKANVLTFGAGSRLTVL.